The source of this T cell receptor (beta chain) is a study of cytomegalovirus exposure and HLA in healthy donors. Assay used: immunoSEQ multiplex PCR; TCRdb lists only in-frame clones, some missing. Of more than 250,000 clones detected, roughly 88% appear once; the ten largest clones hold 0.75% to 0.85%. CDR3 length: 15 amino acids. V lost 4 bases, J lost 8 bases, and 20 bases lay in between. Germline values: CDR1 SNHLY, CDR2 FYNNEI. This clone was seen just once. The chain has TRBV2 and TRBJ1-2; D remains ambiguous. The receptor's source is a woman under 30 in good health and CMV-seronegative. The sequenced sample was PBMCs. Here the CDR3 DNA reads TGTGCCAGCAGTGGAAAGCTCCCCGAGGTCGCCGGCTACACCTTC. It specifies CASSGKLPEVAGYTF.